The text below deals with one T cell receptor (beta chain). Its antigen is as yet unknown. This was a deep-level run. Clones were sequenced by immunoSEQ multiplex PCR, and TCRdb holds only the in-frame ones, with some missing. The table shows 2 million to 2.5 million clones, with 92% occurring only once. Subsets obtained from CD4+ cells comprised CD45RA+ naive and CD45RA-negative memory cells. The source of the sample is a study of shared clonotypes between healthy human individuals. General observations from the study: Incompleteness in sorted-subset sequencing, despite large depth, was shown by rarefaction. Across a few donors, naive CD4 shared roughly 5%, naive CD8 more than 3%, memory CD4 about 2.4%, memory CD8 around 0.42%.

This TCR came from a man aged 18 to 30 in good health. Some clones in this sample may be carry-over from other donors' samples. The sequenced sample was naive CD4+ T cells from PBMCs. The sample's subset: CD45RA+ positively selected.

The CDR3 sequence: CASSPLAGLETQYF. The CDR3 nucleotides read TGTGCCAGTAGTCCTCTAGCGGGACTAGAGACCCAGTACTTC. V and J are TRBV19 and TRBJ2-5, with TRBD2 matching over 9 bases. This CDR3 is built from 14 residues. CDR1 is LNHDA, CDR2 SQIVND, per germline (reference sequence). The ends lost 5 bases at V and 4 bases at J; junction bases unmatched: 5.